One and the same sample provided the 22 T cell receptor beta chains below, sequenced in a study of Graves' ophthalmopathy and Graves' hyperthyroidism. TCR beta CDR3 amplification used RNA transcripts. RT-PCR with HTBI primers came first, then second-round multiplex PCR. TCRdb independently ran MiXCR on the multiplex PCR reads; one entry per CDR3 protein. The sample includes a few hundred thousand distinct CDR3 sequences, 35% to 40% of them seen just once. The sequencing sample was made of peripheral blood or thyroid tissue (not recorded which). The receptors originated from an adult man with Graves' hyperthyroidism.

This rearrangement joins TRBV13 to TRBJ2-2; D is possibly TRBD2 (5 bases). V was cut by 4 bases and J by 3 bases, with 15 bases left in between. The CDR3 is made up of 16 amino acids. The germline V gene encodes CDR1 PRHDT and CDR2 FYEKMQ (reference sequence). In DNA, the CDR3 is TGTGCCAGCAGCTCCGCCGGGGAAATTTACACCGGGGAGCTGTTTTTT. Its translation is CASSSAGEIYTGELFF.

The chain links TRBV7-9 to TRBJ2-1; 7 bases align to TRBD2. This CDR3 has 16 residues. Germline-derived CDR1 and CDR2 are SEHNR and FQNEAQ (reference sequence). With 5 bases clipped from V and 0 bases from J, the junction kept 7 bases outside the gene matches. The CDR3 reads CASSVVERGSYNEQFF. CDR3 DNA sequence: TGTGCCAGCAGCGTAGTTGAGCGGGGCTCCTACAATGAGCAGTTCTTC.

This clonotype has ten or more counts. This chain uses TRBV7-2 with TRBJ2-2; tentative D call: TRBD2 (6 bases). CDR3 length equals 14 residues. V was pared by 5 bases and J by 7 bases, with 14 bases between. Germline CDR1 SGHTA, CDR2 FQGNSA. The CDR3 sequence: CASSPTAGNGELFF. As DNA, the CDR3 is TGTGCCAGCAGCCCTACTGCGGGGAACGGGGAGCTGTTTTTT.

The CDR3 sequence is CASSYSILQETQYF. The CDR3 DNA sequence: TGTGCCAGCAGTTACTCTATACTACAAGAGACCCAGTACTTC. The gene calls are TRBV6-6 and TRBJ2-5; no reliable D call. Germline CDR1 MNHNY, CDR2 SVGAGI (reference sequence). CDR3 length: 14 amino acids. V gave up 0 bases and J gave up 2 bases, with 7 bases separating them.

CDR3 sequence: CSVAEGAQGGNQPQHF. CDR3 DNA sequence: TGCAGCGTTGCGGAGGGGGCGCAGGGGGGCAATCAGCCCCAGCATTTT. The chain employs TRBV29-1 and TRBJ1-5; TRBD1 matches 7 bases. The length of the CDR3 is 16 residues. Germline values: CDR1 SQVTM, CDR2 ANQGSEA. Trimming removed 4 bases from V and 2 bases from J; junction bases left unmatched: 11.

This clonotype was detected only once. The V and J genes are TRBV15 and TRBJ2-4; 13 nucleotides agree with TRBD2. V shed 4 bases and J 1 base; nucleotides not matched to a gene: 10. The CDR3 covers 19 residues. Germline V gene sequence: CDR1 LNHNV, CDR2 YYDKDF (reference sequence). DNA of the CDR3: TGTGCCACCAGCACGTCGGGACTAGCGGGATCTGGGGCCAAAAACATTCAGTACTTC. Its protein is CATSTSGLAGSGAKNIQYF.

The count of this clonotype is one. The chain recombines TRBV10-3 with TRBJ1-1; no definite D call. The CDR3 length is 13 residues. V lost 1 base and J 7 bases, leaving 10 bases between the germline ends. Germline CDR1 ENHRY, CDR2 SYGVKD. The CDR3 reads CAISEWHFGEAFF. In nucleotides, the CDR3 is TGTGCCATCAGTGAGTGGCATTTCGGTGAAGCTTTCTTT.

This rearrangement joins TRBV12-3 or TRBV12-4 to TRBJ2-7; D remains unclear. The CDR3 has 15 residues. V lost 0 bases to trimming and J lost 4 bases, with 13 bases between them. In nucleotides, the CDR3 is TGTGCCAGCAGTTTAGCAGGAGTTTGGTCGTACGAGCAGTACTTC. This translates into CASSLAGVWSYEQYF.

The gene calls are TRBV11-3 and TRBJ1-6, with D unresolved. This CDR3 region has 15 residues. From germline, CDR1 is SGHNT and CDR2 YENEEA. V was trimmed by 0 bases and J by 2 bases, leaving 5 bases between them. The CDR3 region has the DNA TGTGCCAGCAGCTTAGAATCCACCTATAATTCACCCCTCCACTTT. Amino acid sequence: CASSLESTYNSPLHF. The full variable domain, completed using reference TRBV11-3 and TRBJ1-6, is EAGVVQSPRYKIIEKKQPVAFWCNPISGHNTLYWYLQNLGQGPELLIRYENEEAVDDSQLPKDRFSAERLKGVDSTLKIQPAELGDSAVYLCASSLESTYNSPLHFGNGTRLTVT.

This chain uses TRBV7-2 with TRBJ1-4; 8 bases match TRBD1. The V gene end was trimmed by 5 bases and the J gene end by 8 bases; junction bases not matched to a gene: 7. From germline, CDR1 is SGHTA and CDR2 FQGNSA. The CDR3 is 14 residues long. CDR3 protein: CASSRTGNGEKLFF. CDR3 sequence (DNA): TGTGCCAGCAGCCGGACAGGGAATGGCGAAAAACTGTTTTTT.

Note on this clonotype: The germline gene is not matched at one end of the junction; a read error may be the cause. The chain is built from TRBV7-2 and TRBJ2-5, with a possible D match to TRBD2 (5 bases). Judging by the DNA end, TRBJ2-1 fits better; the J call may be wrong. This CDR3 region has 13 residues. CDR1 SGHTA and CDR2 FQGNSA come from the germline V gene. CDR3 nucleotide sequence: TGCGCCAGCAGCTTGGGAAGCGGCGGGGAGCAGTTCTTC. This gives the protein CASSLGSGGEQFF.

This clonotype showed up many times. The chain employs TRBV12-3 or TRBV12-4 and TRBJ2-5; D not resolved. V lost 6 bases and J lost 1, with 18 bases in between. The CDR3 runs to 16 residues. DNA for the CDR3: TGTGCCAGCAGCGAGGCACCACTGGGGTCCCAAGAGACCCAGTACTTC. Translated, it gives CASSEAPLGSQETQYF.

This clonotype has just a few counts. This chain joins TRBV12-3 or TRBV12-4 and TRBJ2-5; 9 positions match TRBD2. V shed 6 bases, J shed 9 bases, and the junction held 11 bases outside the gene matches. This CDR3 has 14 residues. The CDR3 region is CASSPTSGPGSQYF. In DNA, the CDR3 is TGTGCCAGCAGCCCGACTAGCGGTCCGGGGTCCCAGTACTTC.

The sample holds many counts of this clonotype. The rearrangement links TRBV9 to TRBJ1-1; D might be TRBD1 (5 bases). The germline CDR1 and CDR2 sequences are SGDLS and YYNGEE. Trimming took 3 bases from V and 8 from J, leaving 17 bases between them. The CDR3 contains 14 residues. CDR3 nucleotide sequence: TGTGCCAGCAGCGCACGCCCAGTGGAGGGGGAAGCTTTCTTT. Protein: CASSARPVEGEAFF.

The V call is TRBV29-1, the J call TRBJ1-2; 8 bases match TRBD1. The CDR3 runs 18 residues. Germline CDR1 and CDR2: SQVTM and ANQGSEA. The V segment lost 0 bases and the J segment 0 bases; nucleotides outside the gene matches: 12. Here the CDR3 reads CSVEDAAGGGQANYGYTF. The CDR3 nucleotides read TGCAGCGTTGAAGATGCGGCGGGCGGGGGACAGGCTAACTATGGCTACACCTTC.

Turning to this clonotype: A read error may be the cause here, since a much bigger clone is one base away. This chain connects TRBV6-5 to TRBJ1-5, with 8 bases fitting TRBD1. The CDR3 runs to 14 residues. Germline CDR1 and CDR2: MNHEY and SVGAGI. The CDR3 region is CACRVTGGNQPQHF. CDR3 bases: TGTGCCTGCAGAGTCACAGGGGGAAATCAGCCCCAGCATTTT.

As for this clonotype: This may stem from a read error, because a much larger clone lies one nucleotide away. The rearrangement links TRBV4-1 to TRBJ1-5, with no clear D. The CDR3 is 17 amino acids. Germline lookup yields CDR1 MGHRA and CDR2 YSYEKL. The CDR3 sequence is CANSQDGEGLLSQPQHF. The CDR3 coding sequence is TGCGCCAACAGCCAAGATGGAGAAGGGCTTCTCTCTCAGCCCCAGCATTTT.

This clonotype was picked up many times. CDR3 protein: CASSESWGAGELFF. CDR3 DNA sequence: TGTGCCAGCAGTGAAAGTTGGGGGGCCGGGGAGCTGTTTTTT. The rearrangement joins TRBV25-1 to TRBJ2-2; D might be TRBD2 (6 bases). Germline V gives CDR1 MGHDK, CDR2 SYGVNS. Trimming cost V 2 bases and J 6 bases, with 10 bases left between them. This CDR3 is 14 amino acids long.

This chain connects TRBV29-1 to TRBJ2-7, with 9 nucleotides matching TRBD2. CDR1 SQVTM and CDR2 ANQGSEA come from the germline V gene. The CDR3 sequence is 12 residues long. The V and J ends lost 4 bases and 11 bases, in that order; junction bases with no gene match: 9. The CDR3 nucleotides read TGCAGCGTTGGTACTAGCGGGTTCTCAGAGTACTTC. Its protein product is CSVGTSGFSEYF.

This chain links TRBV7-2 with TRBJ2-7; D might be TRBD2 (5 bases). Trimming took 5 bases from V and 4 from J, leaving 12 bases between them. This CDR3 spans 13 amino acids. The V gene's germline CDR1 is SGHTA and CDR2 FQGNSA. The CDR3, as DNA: TGTGCCAGCAGCCGCGGGCGTCCGTACGAGCAGTACTTC. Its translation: CASSRGRPYEQYF.

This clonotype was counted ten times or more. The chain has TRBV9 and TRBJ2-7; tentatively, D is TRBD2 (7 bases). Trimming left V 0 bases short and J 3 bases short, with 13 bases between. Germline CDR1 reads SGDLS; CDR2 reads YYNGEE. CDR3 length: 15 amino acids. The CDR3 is CASSVEGGGRYEQYF. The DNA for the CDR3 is TGTGCCAGCAGCGTAGAAGGGGGAGGGCGCTACGAGCAGTACTTC. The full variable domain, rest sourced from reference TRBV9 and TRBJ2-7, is DSGVTQTPKHLITATGQRVTLRCSPRSGDLSVYWYQQSLDQGLQFLIQYYNGEERAKGNILERFSAQQFPDLHSELNLSSLELGDSALYFCASSVEGGGRYEQYFGPGTRLTVT.

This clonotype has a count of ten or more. CDR3 residues: CASSLGMGLGEQYF. In DNA, the CDR3 is TGTGCCAGCAGCTTAGGTATGGGGCTGGGAGAACAGTACTTC. The rearrangement joins TRBV7-9 to TRBJ2-7; D tentatively reads TRBD1 or TRBD2 (5 bases each). Germline V gene data show CDR1 as SEHNR and CDR2 as FQNEAQ (reference sequence). The length of the CDR3 is 14 residues. V gave up 1 base and J gave up 10 bases, with 17 bases separating them. Full variable domain (outside the CDR3, taken from reference TRBV7-9 and TRBJ2-7): DTGVSQNPRHKITKRGQNVTFRCDPISEHNRLYWYRQTLGQGPEFLTYFQNEAQLEKSRLLSDRFSAERPKGSFSTLEIQRTEQGDSAMYLCASSLGMGLGEQYFGPGTRLTVT.